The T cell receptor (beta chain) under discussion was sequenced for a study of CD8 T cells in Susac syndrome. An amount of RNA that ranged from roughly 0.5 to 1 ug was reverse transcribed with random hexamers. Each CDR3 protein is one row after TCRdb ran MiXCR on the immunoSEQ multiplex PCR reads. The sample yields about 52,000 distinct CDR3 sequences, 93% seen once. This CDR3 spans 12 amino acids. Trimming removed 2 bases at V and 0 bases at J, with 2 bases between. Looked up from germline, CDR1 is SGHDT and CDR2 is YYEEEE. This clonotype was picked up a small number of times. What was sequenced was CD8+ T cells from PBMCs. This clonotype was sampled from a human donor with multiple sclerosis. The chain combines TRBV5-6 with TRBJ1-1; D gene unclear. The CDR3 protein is CASSFLNTEAFF. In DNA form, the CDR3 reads TGTGCCAGCAGCTTCCTGAACACTGAAGCTTTCTTT.